Sequencing of this T cell receptor (beta chain) was carried out in a study of vaccination effects on CD4 cells after COVID-19. Antigen-specific CD4+ T cells were first expanded with viral peptide pools by the ViraFEST assay and only then sequenced. Culturing for roughly 10 days preceded CD4+ T cell isolation. Vaccine recipients, nucleocapsid antibody negative, had no prior SARS-CoV-2 infection. Half-medium changes using IL-2 medium occurred on days 3 and 7. Broader study findings: Relatively few convalescent patients took part in the study, which had no early post-infection timepoints. Cross-reaction with common cold coronaviruses was seen in only 1 of 255 vaccine-induced clones from healthy vaccinees. Late in the post-vaccination period, infection-induced and vaccine-induced clones underwent marked clonal contraction.

Data came from immunoSEQ multiplex PCR; TCRdb stores just in-frame clones and leaves some out. The sample shows approximately 44,000 clones, roughly 76% of them seen only once. The CDR3 is 14 residues long. Trimming stripped 1 base from V and 4 bases from J, with 7 bases between. In germline, CDR1 is MNHNS, CDR2 SASEGT. Turning to this clone: What it binds is unknown.

The source of this sequence is a human donor who received a COVID-19 vaccine. The chain joins TRBV6-1 to TRBJ1-4, with D unclear. The specimen comprised CD4+ T cells from PBMCs cultured with HCoV-OC43 spike peptides, sampled before COVID-19 vaccination. The subset: HCoV-OC43 spike overlapping peptide pool stimulation. CDR3 in amino acids: CASSEGPNNEKLFF. Here the CDR3 DNA reads TGTGCCAGCAGTGAAGGTCCGAATAATGAAAAACTGTTTTTT.